The rows below give T cell receptor beta chains drawn from one sample of a study of patients and donors after allogeneic stem cell transplantation. In TCRdb, the RT-PCR reads were re-called with MiXCR into one record per CDR3 protein. Seen here are about 160,000 distinct CDR3 sequences, roughly 35% observed once, and the top ten hold around half. The sequencing sample was made of blood, either unsorted or a sorted T cell fraction (not recorded which). These receptors all come from a human donor who was either an allogeneic HSCT recipient or a stem cell or donor lymphocyte infusion donor (not recorded which). It is not recorded whose cells these are; they may come from a transplant donor. The CDR3 runs from the conserved cysteine through the conserved F or W. A D gene is named only where the DNA matches it firmly. Clone size is shown for a subset of rows, as once, few, many or a class of expanded clone.

J gene: TRBJ1-4
D gene: TRBD1
clone size: few
V gene: TRBV6-6
CDR3 protein: CASNPGTVNEKLFF
CDR3 DNA: TGTGCCAGCAACCCCGGGACAGTTAATGAAAAACTGTTTTTT

J gene: TRBJ2-3
D gene: TRBD2
clone size: few
V gene: TRBV28
CDR3 protein: CASSLARGRDTQYF
CDR3 DNA: TGTGCCAGCAGTTTGGCGCGGGGGAGGGATACGCAGTATTTT

J gene: TRBJ1-1
D gene: NA
clone size: few
V gene: TRBV20-1
CDR3 protein: CSAYTTGPQRFMNTEAFF
CDR3 DNA: TGCAGTGCTTATACCACCGGGCCGCAGAGATTCATGAACACTGAAGCTTTCTTT

J gene: TRBJ2-3
D gene: TRBD2
clone size: NA
V gene: TRBV7-2
CDR3 protein: CASSFRLAGTDTQYF
CDR3 DNA: TGTGCCAGCAGCTTCCGACTAGCGGGCACAGATACGCAGTATTTT

J gene: TRBJ2-5
D gene: TRBD2
clone size: NA
V gene: TRBV12-3/TRBV12-4
CDR3 protein: CASSRLAVLGETQYF
CDR3 DNA: TGTGCCAGCAGTCGACTAGCGGTCCTTGGAGAGACCCAGTACTTC

J gene: TRBJ1-1
D gene: NA
clone size: NA
V gene: TRBV29-1
CDR3 protein: CSGTYPQNTEAFF
CDR3 DNA: TGCAGCGGTACCTACCCACAGAACACTGAAGCTTTCTTT

J gene: TRBJ1-4
D gene: TRBD1
clone size: few
V gene: TRBV4-2
CDR3 protein: CASSQEGTGNEKLFF
CDR3 DNA: TGTGCCAGCAGCCAAGAGGGGACAGGGAATGAAAAACTGTTTTTT

J gene: TRBJ1-6
D gene: TRBD1
clone size: NA
V gene: TRBV6-1
CDR3 protein: CASSEQDRFASSYNSPLHF
CDR3 DNA: TGTGCCAGCAGTGAGCAGGACAGGTTCGCCAGCTCCTATAATTCACCCCTCCACTTT

J gene: TRBJ1-5
D gene: TRBD1
clone size: NA
V gene: TRBV28
CDR3 protein: CASHRDRGRSGNQPQHF
CDR3 DNA: TGTGCCAGCCATCGCGACAGGGGGCGGAGTGGCAATCAGCCCCAGCATTTT

J gene: TRBJ1-2
D gene: TRBD1
clone size: NA
V gene: TRBV12-3/TRBV12-4
CDR3 protein: CASSFGQGGIGYTF
CDR3 DNA: TGTGCCAGCAGTTTCGGACAGGGGGGGATTGGCTACACCTTC

J gene: TRBJ1-1
D gene: NA
clone size: few
V gene: TRBV4-1
CDR3 protein: CASSPTRSRNTEAFF
CDR3 DNA: TGCGCCAGCAGCCCGACCCGGTCTAGGAACACTGAAGCTTTCTTT

J gene: TRBJ1-1
D gene: NA
clone size: NA
V gene: TRBV6-5
CDR3 protein: CASWRASEAFF
CDR3 DNA: TGTGCCAGCTGGAGGGCATCTGAAGCTTTCTTT

J gene: TRBJ2-5
D gene: NA
clone size: NA
V gene: TRBV28
CDR3 protein: CASSLLSQGKTQYF
CDR3 DNA: TGTGCCAGTAGTTTATTGTCACAAGGGAAGACCCAGTACTTC

J gene: TRBJ1-6
D gene: NA
clone size: few
V gene: TRBV7-3
CDR3 protein: CASSLSEGTPLHF
CDR3 DNA: TGTGCCAGCAGCTTAAGTGAGGGGACACCCCTCCACTTT

J gene: TRBJ1-3
D gene: TRBD1
clone size: once
V gene: TRBV7-9
CDR3 protein: CASSFPGQASGNTIYF
CDR3 DNA: TGTGCCAGCAGCTTTCCGGGACAGGCCTCTGGAAACACCATATATTTT

J gene: TRBJ2-5
D gene: TRBD1
clone size: NA
V gene: TRBV15
CDR3 protein: CATSAGDSQETQYF
CDR3 DNA: TGTGCCACCAGCGCCGGGGACAGTCAAGAGACCCAGTACTTC

J gene: TRBJ1-4
D gene: NA
clone size: few
V gene: TRBV6-5
CDR3 protein: CASSYQGSNEKLFF
CDR3 DNA: TGTGCCAGCAGTTACCAGGGGTCTAATGAAAAACTGTTTTTT

J gene: TRBJ1-6
D gene: TRBD1
clone size: NA
V gene: TRBV28
CDR3 protein: CASSERQGLNSPLHF
CDR3 DNA: TGTGCCAGCAGCGAGCGACAGGGTTTGAATTCACCCCTCCACTTT

J gene: TRBJ2-2
D gene: NA
clone size: NA
V gene: TRBV20-1
CDR3 protein: CSALNDGSTGELFF
CDR3 DNA: TGCAGTGCTTTAAACGACGGGTCGACCGGGGAGCTGTTTTTT

J gene: TRBJ1-1
D gene: NA
clone size: few
V gene: TRBV12-3/TRBV12-4
CDR3 protein: CASSSDGRTEAFF
CDR3 DNA: TGTGCCAGCAGCAGCGACGGCCGCACTGAAGCTTTCTTT

J gene: TRBJ1-2
D gene: NA
clone size: few
V gene: TRBV29-1
CDR3 protein: CSAGDRHLYGYTF
CDR3 DNA: TGCAGCGCAGGGGACCGCCACCTCTATGGCTACACCTTC

J gene: TRBJ2-5
D gene: NA
clone size: few
V gene: TRBV5-1
CDR3 protein: CASSFGQTQETQYF
CDR3 DNA: TGCGCCAGCAGCTTCGGACAGACCCAAGAGACCCAGTACTTC

J gene: TRBJ2-5
D gene: TRBD1
clone size: NA
V gene: TRBV24-1
CDR3 protein: CATSARDREETQYF
CDR3 DNA: TGTGCCACCAGTGCCCGGGACAGGGAGGAGACCCAGTACTTC

J gene: TRBJ1-3
D gene: NA
clone size: few
V gene: TRBV6-1
CDR3 protein: CASSRSEGVGNTIYF
CDR3 DNA: TGTGCCAGCAGTCGAAGCGAGGGTGTAGGAAACACCATATATTTT

J gene: TRBJ2-1
D gene: NA
clone size: few
V gene: TRBV12-3/TRBV12-4
CDR3 protein: CASSFLDHSPNEQFF
CDR3 DNA: TGTGCCAGCAGTTTCCTGGACCATAGCCCCAATGAGCAGTTCTTC

J gene: TRBJ2-1
D gene: NA
clone size: NA
V gene: TRBV4-3
CDR3 protein: CASSQEFRAYNEQFF
CDR3 DNA: TGCGCCAGCAGCCAAGAGTTTCGCGCCTACAATGAGCAGTTCTTC

J gene: TRBJ1-1
D gene: TRBD1
clone size: NA
V gene: TRBV20-1
CDR3 protein: CSARTFQGATEAFF
CDR3 DNA: TGCAGTGCTAGAACGTTTCAGGGGGCCACTGAAGCTTTCTTT

J gene: TRBJ1-1
D gene: NA
clone size: NA
V gene: TRBV6-4
CDR3 protein: CASPPGMPGLPTEAFF
CDR3 DNA: TGTGCCAGCCCCCCTGGGATGCCAGGCCTTCCCACTGAAGCTTTCTTT

J gene: TRBJ1-2
D gene: NA
clone size: few
V gene: TRBV11-2
CDR3 protein: CASSVSGFYGYTF
CDR3 DNA: TGTGCCAGCAGCGTTTCAGGTTTTTATGGCTACACCTTC

J gene: TRBJ1-2
D gene: NA
clone size: NA
V gene: TRBV28
CDR3 protein: CAPYAQGIPYGYTF
CDR3 DNA: TGTGCCCCCTACGCGCAGGGGATACCCTATGGCTACACCTTC

J gene: TRBJ1-2
D gene: TRBD1
clone size: NA
V gene: TRBV6-1
CDR3 protein: CARSGQGGYGYTF
CDR3 DNA: TGTGCCAGATCAGGACAGGGAGGATATGGCTACACCTTC

J gene: TRBJ1-2
D gene: NA
clone size: NA
V gene: TRBV28
CDR3 protein: CASSGPGGYTF
CDR3 DNA: TGTGCCAGCAGTGGTCCAGGTGGCTACACCTTC

J gene: TRBJ2-3
D gene: NA
clone size: NA
V gene: TRBV5-1
CDR3 protein: CASSLPLASSSTDTQYF
CDR3 DNA: TGCGCCAGCAGCTTGCCGCTAGCCTCATCTAGCACAGATACGCAGTATTTT

J gene: TRBJ1-4
D gene: NA
clone size: many
V gene: TRBV12-3/TRBV12-4
CDR3 protein: CASSPGEREDEKLFF
CDR3 DNA: TGTGCCAGCAGTCCCGGGGAAAGGGAAGATGAAAAACTGTTTTTT

J gene: TRBJ1-4
D gene: NA
clone size: NA
V gene: TRBV6-5
CDR3 protein: CASSYGRQIFNEKLFF
CDR3 DNA: TGTGCCAGCAGTTACGGTCGGCAGATCTTTAATGAAAAACTGTTTTTT

J gene: TRBJ2-3
D gene: TRBD1
clone size: few
V gene: TRBV6-2/TRBV6-3
CDR3 protein: CASKAGGSKPSTDTQYF
CDR3 DNA: TGTGCCAGCAAAGCAGGGGGCTCTAAACCTAGCACAGATACGCAGTATTTT

J gene: TRBJ2-1
D gene: NA
clone size: NA
V gene: TRBV5-6
CDR3 protein: CASSSISYEGSENEQFF
CDR3 DNA: TGTGCCAGCAGCTCCATTTCCTACGAGGGTAGCGAGAATGAGCAGTTCTTC